A single sample gave rise to the 20 T cell receptor beta chains below, sequenced in a study of human T cells and chemical hapten exposure listed by TCRdb under 2021. The sample's time point label, in plain terms: patch test 1, 2 weeks after DPC sensitization. The treatment or condition label on this specimen signifies: therapeutic diphenylcyclopropenone sensitization with weekly scalp DPC. The library was obtained by RACE. Sequenced using a NextSeq 500. The public sequencing data were trimmed at Q25 with fastp and processed into clonotypes with MiXCR by TCRdb, which kept only in-frame beta chains. Rows matching on CDR3 protein sequence are summarized as one entry with the most common DNA and genes. For this sample there are about 69,000 distinct CDR3 sequences; around 30% appear just once. Clones ranked in the top ten supply more than 7% of the sample. The source was whole blood, collected in connection with sensitization to the hapten diphenylcyclopropenone (DPC). The origin of the receptors is a man aged 40-55 years with alopecia areata. Some clones in this sample may be carry-over from other donors' samples.

The rearrangement links TRBV10-3 to TRBJ1-5; possible D gene TRBD1, 6 bases. The V gene lost 3 bases and the J gene lost 4 bases, with 13 bases spanning the gap. Germline loops: CDR1 ENHRY, CDR2 SYGVKD. CDR3 length equals 15 residues. CDR3 nucleotides: TGTGCCATCAGTGAATCGCAGGGGAGTAATCAGCCCCAGCATTTT. Its translation is CAISESQGSNQPQHF.

This clonotype showed up just a few times. The V and J genes are TRBV6-6 and TRBJ1-4, with TRBD1 matching over 11 bases. There are 15 residues in the CDR3. Germline V CDR1 and CDR2: MNHNY, SVGAGI (reference sequence). V was pared by 6 bases and J by 7 bases, with 7 bases of the junction left unmatched. As DNA, the CDR3 is TGTGCCAGCAGCCTCACCGGGACAGGGGGTGAAAAACTGTTTTTT. Its translation is CASSLTGTGGEKLFF.

This clonotype was seen a handful of times. V usage is TRBV28 and J usage is TRBJ2-7, with unresolved D. The V end lost 6 bases, the J end lost 7 bases, and 16 bases lay between the germline ends. CDR1 is MDHEN, CDR2 SYDVKM, per germline. This CDR3 is 13 amino acids long. CDR3 loop: CASSDPDLREQYF. The CDR3 nucleotides read TGTGCCAGCAGCGATCCAGACCTACGGGAGCAGTACTTC.

V is TRBV7-2 and J is TRBJ1-6; no firm D call. The CDR3 has 16 amino acids. Trimming took off 5 bases at V and 2 bases at J, with 13 bases between the two ends. Germline V gives CDR1 SGHTA, CDR2 FQGNSA. The CDR3 spells CASSRESIAYNSPLHF. CDR3 sequence (DNA): TGTGCCAGCAGCAGGGAAAGTATAGCCTATAATTCACCCCTCCACTTT.

The J gene is TRBJ1-1, the V gene TRBV12-3 or TRBV12-4, with TRBD1 as a possible D gene (5 bases). The ends were cut back, 5 bases at V and 0 bases at J, with 7 bases in the middle. This CDR3 has 13 residues. CDR3 amino acids: CASSPTVNTEAFF. As DNA, the CDR3 is TGTGCCAGCAGTCCGACAGTGAACACTGAAGCTTTCTTT.

This clonotype occurred a few times. The chain uses TRBV15 and TRBJ2-3; D perhaps matches TRBD2 (5 bases). CDR1 and CDR2 (germline): LNHNV, YYDKDF (reference sequence). Trimming removed 0 bases at V and 4 bases at J, with 14 bases between. This CDR3 is built from 16 residues. The DNA for the CDR3 is TGTGCCACCAGCAGAGATAGGTTGACTATGGCAGATACGCAGTATTTT. It encodes CATSRDRLTMADTQYF.

This clonotype appeared a single time. V usage is TRBV14 and J usage is TRBJ2-7, with 7 bases aligning to TRBD1. CDR3 length: 14 amino acids. Trimming cost V 0 bases and J 10 bases; bases outside gene matches: 9. Germline CDR1 reads SGHDN; CDR2 reads FVKESK. CDR3 coding DNA: TGTGCCAGCAGCCAAGATTGGGTTAGGGACAGCCAGTACTTC. It is translated as CASSQDWVRDSQYF.

This clonotype occurred a few times. V and J are TRBV11-2 and TRBJ2-5; either TRBD1 or TRBD2 may fit D (5 bases each). Germline loops: CDR1 SGHAT, CDR2 FQNNGV. CDR3 size: 14 residues. V dropped 6 bases and J dropped 1 base, with 12 bases sitting between them. The DNA of the CDR3 is TGTGCCAGCAGTTTCTCTGGGGGCCAAGAGACCCAGTACTTC. Translation: CASSFSGGQETQYF.

V gene TRBV6-5 combines with J gene TRBJ2-7; the D is unclear. The ends were cut back, 2 bases at V and 5 bases at J, with 4 bases in the middle. Germline V gene lookup returns CDR1 MNHEY and CDR2 SVGAGI. This CDR3 has 11 amino acids. CDR3 in amino acids: CASSYRDEQYF. In nucleotides, the CDR3 is TGTGCCAGCAGTTACAGGGACGAGCAGTACTTC.

This clonotype has a count of ten or more. The V gene is TRBV5-1, the J gene TRBJ1-1; D not certain. Deletions cut 1 base from V and 1 base from J, with 5 bases between. The CDR3 sequence is 13 residues long. Germline CDR1 is SGHRS and CDR2 is YFSETQ. The CDR3 DNA reads TGCGCCAGCAGCTTGTCACAGAACACTGAAGCTTTCTTT. Protein: CASSLSQNTEAFF.

The chain couples TRBV6-6 to TRBJ2-3; no firm D call. The CDR3 loop spans 14 amino acids. Germline V gives CDR1 MNHNY, CDR2 SVGAGI (reference sequence). V was pared by 2 bases and J by 1 base, with 7 bases between. The CDR3 region has the DNA TGTGCCAGCAGTTACGCGGATGGCACAGATACGCAGTATTTT. Translating gives CASSYADGTDTQYF.

The rearrangement uses TRBV14 and TRBJ2-1; D unresolved. Germline V CDR1 and CDR2: SGHDN, FVKESK. V was clipped by 1 base and J by 2 bases, with 6 bases between them. CDR3 size: 14 residues. CDR3 protein: CASSQGGPYNEQFF. The CDR3 region has the DNA TGTGCCAGCAGCCAAGGTGGACCCTACAATGAGCAGTTCTTC.

The J gene is TRBJ2-7, the V gene TRBV4-3; D unresolved. Germline V lookup: CDR1 LGHNA, CDR2 YSLEER. The germline V and J ends were trimmed by 6 bases and 2 bases, with 23 bases remaining between them. CDR3 length: 17 residues. DNA for the CDR3: TGCGCCAGCAGACAGCGCCGGCTGGGCTCCCACACCTACGAGCAGTACTTC. It yields the protein CASRQRRLGSHTYEQYF.

This clonotype appeared a few times. The chain combines TRBV27 with TRBJ2-7; 8 positions match TRBD1. Losses at the gene ends were 5 bases for V and 2 bases for J; bases not matched to a gene: 8. Looked up from germline, CDR1 is MNHEY and CDR2 is SMNVEV (reference sequence). The CDR3 totals 15 residues. The CDR3 region is CASSLTGAAPYEQYF. CDR3 in DNA: TGTGCCAGCAGTCTGACAGGGGCGGCTCCCTACGAGCAGTACTTC.

The table lists this clonotype with a few counts. The J gene is TRBJ1-2, the V gene TRBV6-5; D is uncertain. Per the germline V gene, CDR1 is MNHEY and CDR2 is SVGAGI. The CDR3 is made up of 14 amino acids. Deletions cut 6 bases from V and 4 bases from J, with 15 bases between. The DNA for the CDR3 is TGTGCCAGCAGATCTTCTGGTAGTCTCTATGGCTACACCTTC. Encoded protein: CASRSSGSLYGYTF.

J is TRBJ2-3 and V is TRBV28; 12 nucleotides align to TRBD2. The germline V gene has CDR1 MDHEN and CDR2 SYDVKM. V gave up 3 bases and J gave up 5 bases; unmatched junction bases: 9. The CDR3 spans 17 residues. The CDR3 loop is CASSFALAGGPQDTQYF. The CDR3 DNA reads as TGTGCCAGCAGTTTTGCCCTAGCGGGAGGGCCCCAAGATACGCAGTATTTT.

The J gene is TRBJ1-5, the V gene TRBV7-8, with D perhaps TRBD1 (6 bases). Deletions cut 2 bases from V and 1 base from J, with 9 bases between. The germline CDR1 and CDR2 sequences are SGHVS and FQNEAQ. The CDR3 spans 15 residues. This CDR3 reads CASSLNRASNQPQHF. The CDR3 region has the DNA TGTGCCAGCAGCTTAAACAGGGCGAGCAATCAGCCCCAGCATTTT. Full variable domain (outside the CDR3, taken from reference TRBV7-8 and TRBJ1-5): GAGVSQSPRYKVAKRGQDVALRCDPISGHVSLFWYQQALGQGPEFLTYFQNEAQLDKSGLPSDRFFAERPEGSVSTLKIQRTQQEDSAVYLCASSLNRASNQPQHFGDGTRLSIL.

The chain is built from TRBV7-9 and TRBJ2-4; D is ambiguous. This CDR3 spans 13 amino acids. CDR1 is SEHNR and CDR2 is FQNEAQ in the germline V gene (reference sequence). Trimming shortened V by 3 bases and J by 5 bases, and 8 bases separated the two germline ends. CDR3 sequence: CASSFNRENIQYF. The DNA for the CDR3 is TGTGCCAGCAGCTTCAACAGAGAAAACATTCAGTACTTC.

The V gene is TRBV20-1, the J gene TRBJ2-3; 8 bases are a match to TRBD1. V lost 3 bases, J lost 2 bases, and 7 bases stayed unmatched. Germline V lookup: CDR1 DFQATT, CDR2 SNEGSKA (reference sequence). The CDR3 sequence is 15 residues long. The CDR3 coding sequence is TGCAGTGCTAGCCCATCGGACAGGGTCACAGATACGCAGTATTTT. Amino acids: CSASPSDRVTDTQYF.

This clonotype has just a few counts. The chain couples TRBV14 to TRBJ1-5; D gene ambiguous. The CDR3 has 13 residues. Looked up from germline, CDR1 is SGHDN and CDR2 is FVKESK. V lost 2 bases and J lost 3, with 5 bases in between. For the CDR3, the DNA is TGTGCCAGCAGCCAACAGGTCAATCAGCCCCAGCATTTT. This codes for CASSQQVNQPQHF.